Listed below are T cell receptor beta chains from one sample, sequenced in a study of T cells in Graves' hyperthyroidism and ophthalmopathy. Via MiXCR, TCRdb re-called the multiplex PCR reads, giving one row per CDR3 protein. The repertoire has some 340,000 distinct CDR3 sequences, roughly 15% of them found once; the top ten carry 30% to 40%. Sequenced: blood. The receptors here all came from a woman between 35 and 50 years old with Graves' ophthalmopathy. Each CDR3 is given with its conserved first and last residue. The D gene is left open where the match is weak. Clone size is stated in some rows and not others, as once, few, many or a class when expanded.

clone_size: many; v_call: TRBV28; j_call: TRBJ2-1; d_call: TRBD2; cdr3_length: 14; cdr3_nt: TGTGCCAGCAGAGCGGGAATCTCCTACAATGAGCAGTTCTTC; cdr3_aa: CASRAGISYNEQFF
clone_size: few; v_call: TRBV12-3/TRBV12-4; j_call: TRBJ1-3; d_call: TRBD1; cdr3_length: 14; cdr3_nt: TGTGCCAGCAGCTGGGACAGGGTTGGAAACACCATATATTTT; cdr3_aa: CASSWDRVGNTIYF
clone_size: -; v_call: TRBV29-1; j_call: TRBJ2-7; d_call: TRBD2; cdr3_length: 20; cdr3_nt: TGCAGCGTTGAAGATCTCCCCGGGACTAGCGGGAGGGCCGGAGGTTACGAGCAGTACTTC; cdr3_aa: CSVEDLPGTSGRAGGYEQYF
clone_size: many; v_call: TRBV28; j_call: TRBJ2-1; d_call: TRBD1; cdr3_length: 19; cdr3_nt: TGTGCCAGCAGTTTGATTATGGTGGTTGGGACAGGTGCCCCAAATGAGCAGTTCTTC; cdr3_aa: CASSLIMVVGTGAPNEQFF
clone_size: many; v_call: TRBV7-2; j_call: TRBJ1-2; d_call: -; cdr3_length: 12; cdr3_nt: TGTGCCAGCAGCTTGTTTGGCTATGGCTACACCTTC; cdr3_aa: CASSLFGYGYTF
clone_size: many; v_call: TRBV2; j_call: TRBJ1-1; d_call: -; cdr3_length: 11; cdr3_nt: TGTGCCAGTGGTTTCAGGGATGAAGCTTTCTTT; cdr3_aa: CASGFRDEAFF
clone_size: many; v_call: TRBV4-1; j_call: TRBJ1-1; d_call: -; cdr3_length: 16; cdr3_nt: TGCGCCAGCAGCCAAGATCTCGGGGGGCGCGCCACTGAAGCTTTCTTT; cdr3_aa: CASSQDLGGRATEAFF
clone_size: many; v_call: TRBV5-5; j_call: TRBJ2-7; d_call: -; cdr3_length: 14; cdr3_nt: TGTGCCAGCAGCTTGCTAGAGATGGGCTACGAGCAGTACTTC; cdr3_aa: CASSLLEMGYEQYF
clone_size: -; v_call: TRBV20-1; j_call: TRBJ2-7; d_call: TRBD1; cdr3_length: 15; cdr3_nt: TGCAGTGCTAGCGCCTGGACAGGGGGCGCGTACGAGCAGTACTTC; cdr3_aa: CSASAWTGGAYEQYF
clone_size: few; v_call: TRBV6-1; j_call: TRBJ2-4; d_call: TRBD2; cdr3_length: 20; cdr3_nt: TGTGCCAGCAGTGAATCCCCCACTAGCGGGGGGGCCCTAGCCAAAAACATTCAGTACTTC; cdr3_aa: CASSESPTSGGALAKNIQYF
clone_size: -; v_call: TRBV9; j_call: TRBJ1-2; d_call: -; cdr3_length: 17; cdr3_nt: TGTGCCAGCAGCGGTGGGGCCCTAAGAACGTCGAACTATGGCTACACCTTC; cdr3_aa: CASSGGALRTSNYGYTF
clone_size: many; v_call: TRBV2; j_call: TRBJ2-5; d_call: -; cdr3_length: 15; cdr3_nt: TGTGCCAGCACTGCGCTCGGGACTTCCCAAGAGACCCAGTACTTC; cdr3_aa: CASTALGTSQETQYF
clone_size: few; v_call: TRBV10-2; j_call: TRBJ2-5; d_call: -; cdr3_length: 12; cdr3_nt: TGCGCCAGCGGGGCATCTCCGTGGACCCAGTACTTC; cdr3_aa: CASGASPWTQYF
clone_size: once; v_call: TRBV19; j_call: TRBJ1-2; d_call: -; cdr3_length: 12; cdr3_nt: TGTGCCAGTTCTGCAGGCGGGTTAGACTACACCTTC; cdr3_aa: CASSAGGLDYTF
clone_size: -; v_call: TRBV20-1; j_call: TRBJ2-7; d_call: -; cdr3_length: 14; cdr3_nt: TGCAGTGCTAGCCCCATTAGCGATCCCTACGAGCAGTACTTC; cdr3_aa: CSASPISDPYEQYF
clone_size: -; v_call: TRBV11-2; j_call: TRBJ1-1; d_call: -; cdr3_length: 14; cdr3_nt: TGTGCCAGCAGCTATACCCGGGACAAGCTTGAAGCTTTCTTT; cdr3_aa: CASSYTRDKLEAFF